Below, 13 T cell receptor beta chains from the same sample are listed, as sequenced in a study of breast tumors, draining lymph nodes, adjacent tissues. The lymph nodes were axillary draining lymph nodes from breast cancer patients. TCRdb recomputed calls from the multiplex PCR reads with MiXCR, one row per CDR3 protein. The sample holds around 230,000 distinct CDR3 sequences, around 35% seen once. The sample taken for sequencing was axillary lymph node tissue. These receptors all come from a female donor with breast cancer. Some clones in this sample may be carry-over from other donors' samples.

The chain couples TRBV2 to TRBJ1-6; 9 bases line up with TRBD1. This CDR3 contains 15 residues. The germline gives CDR1 SNHLY, CDR2 FYNNEI. The V and J ends lost 8 bases and 5 bases, in that order; junction bases with no gene match: 7. This CDR3 is CASRSGDRDNSPLHF. For the CDR3, the DNA is TGTGCCAGCCGATCAGGGGACAGGGATAATTCACCCCTCCACTTT. Full variable domain (remainder filled in from reference TRBV2 and TRBJ1-6): EPEVTQTPSHQVTQMGQEVILRCVPISNHLYFYWYRQILGQKVEFLVSFYNNEISEKSEIFDDQFSVERPDGSNFTLKIRSTKLEDSAMYFCASRSGDRDNSPLHFGNGTRLTVT.

Ten or more counts support this clonotype. The chain is built from TRBV24-1 and TRBJ2-3, with 11 bases that match TRBD2. Germline V gene sequence: CDR1 KGHDR, CDR2 SFDVKD. After removal of 4 bases from V and 7 bases from J, the junction contained 12 bases not matched to a gene. This CDR3 has 17 residues. The CDR3 DNA follows: TGTGCCACCAGTGACCGCAGGACTAGCGGGCAAGTCAATACGCAGTATTTT. As protein: CATSDRRTSGQVNTQYF.

This clonotype was seen once. The rearrangement links TRBV7-9 to TRBJ1-6; 9 nucleotides align to TRBD1. The J segment lost 13 bases and the V segment lost 1 base, leaving 11 bases of the junction unmatched. Per germline, CDR1 SEHNR and CDR2 FQNEAQ (reference sequence). The CDR3 is 16 amino acids. The CDR3 loop is CASSLGTGGRGQPLHF. In nucleotides, the CDR3 is TGTGCCAGCAGCTTAGGAACAGGGGGCCGTGGACAGCCCCTCCACTTT.

Many counts were recorded for this clonotype. The rearrangement joins TRBV19 to TRBJ1-2; D might be TRBD1 (6 bases). The CDR3 sequence is 13 residues long. V lost 3 bases and J 5 bases, leaving 10 bases between the germline ends. From germline, CDR1 is LNHDA and CDR2 SQIVND (reference sequence). The CDR3 sequence is CASSMGTQYGYTF. CDR3 DNA: TGTGCCAGTAGTATGGGGACACAGTATGGCTACACCTTC.

There are many counts of this clonotype. J is TRBJ2-5 and V is TRBV7-9; perhaps TRBD1 as D (6 bases). V was cut by 4 bases and J by 0 bases, with 18 bases left in between. This CDR3 has 17 residues. The germline V gene encodes CDR1 SEHNR and CDR2 FQNEAQ (reference sequence). CDR3 region: CASSSPGQFRDQETQYF. Written as DNA, the CDR3 is TGTGCCAGCAGCTCACCGGGACAATTCCGGGACCAAGAGACCCAGTACTTC.

This clonotype has ten or more counts. This chain joins TRBV6-5 and TRBJ1-5; D remains ambiguous. Germline CDR1 and CDR2: MNHEY and SVGAGI. The CDR3 runs 11 residues. V was shortened by 5 bases and J by 5 bases, with 4 bases between the two germline ends. As DNA, the CDR3 is TGTGCCAGCAGTCTCCATCAGCCCCAGCATTTT. It translates to CASSLHQPQHF.

In its sample, this clonotype was seen many times. CDR3 region: CASSFMVVAGQETQYF. The CDR3 nucleotides read TGTGCCAGCAGCTTTATGGTTGTAGCGGGACAAGAGACCCAGTACTTC. The chain employs TRBV7-9 and TRBJ2-5, with 8 bases identical to TRBD2. The CDR3 runs to 16 residues. Per germline, CDR1 SEHNR and CDR2 FQNEAQ (reference sequence). After removal of 3 bases from V and 2 bases from J, the junction contained 8 bases not matched to a gene.

This rearrangement joins TRBV5-6 to TRBJ2-3; TRBD2 aligns across 9 bases. Germline CDR1 is SGHDT and CDR2 is YYEEEE. J was trimmed by 5 bases and V by 5 bases; bases with no gene match: 6. This CDR3 contains 14 residues. CDR3 nucleotide sequence: TGTGCCAGCAGGAGAGCGGGAGGCCAAGATACGCAGTATTTT. The encoded protein is CASRRAGGQDTQYF.

The table lists this clonotype with many counts. The chain employs TRBV18 and TRBJ1-2; no definite D call. The CDR3 runs 13 residues. Per the germline V gene, CDR1 is KGHSH and CDR2 is LQKENI. V shed 5 bases and J shed 2 bases, with 9 bases lying between them. The CDR3 DNA is TGTGCCAGCTCAACAACGGACAACTATGGCTACACCTTC. As protein: CASSTTDNYGYTF.

In its sample, this clonotype was seen many times. This chain connects TRBV6-5 to TRBJ2-7; no definite D call. The CDR3 contains 14 residues. Germline V CDR1 and CDR2: MNHEY, SVGAGI. V was cut by 2 bases and J by 2 bases, with 10 bases left in between. CDR3: CASSYQGYAYEQYF. The CDR3 bases are TGTGCCAGCAGTTACCAAGGTTATGCCTACGAGCAGTACTTC.

The chain has TRBV7-9 and TRBJ2-3, with D perhaps assigned TRBD1 or TRBD2 (5 bases each). The CDR3 covers 15 residues. The germline V gene encodes CDR1 SEHNR and CDR2 FQNEAQ (reference sequence). V shed 5 bases and J shed 4 bases, with 16 bases lying between them. The CDR3 region is CASSDAGSGADTQYF. Written as DNA, the CDR3 is TGTGCCAGCAGCGATGCAGGGTCCGGGGCAGATACGCAGTATTTT.

This clonotype has a count of ten or more. The junction and the germline gene differ at one end; a read error may be behind it. The gene calls are TRBV5-1 and TRBJ1-3; D gene uncertain. There are 13 residues in the CDR3. Germline assignment: CDR1 SGHRS and CDR2 YFSETQ. This CDR3 is CASSLAVGYTIYF. The CDR3 DNA follows: TGCGCCAGCAGCTTGGCCGTTGGATACACCATATATTTT.

This clonotype was seen at least ten times. The chain recombines TRBV7-2 with TRBJ1-4; D remains unclear. Germline values: CDR1 SGHTA, CDR2 FQGNSA. CDR3 length: 15 residues. V was clipped by 0 bases and J by 4 bases, with 9 bases between them. The CDR3 is CASSLAIGNNEKLFF. As DNA, the CDR3 is TGTGCCAGCAGCTTAGCGATAGGGAATAATGAAAAACTGTTTTTT.